This TCR beta chain was recovered during a study of CD8+CD57+ T cells in acquired aplastic anemia. On the study more broadly: Around 10 million reads were obtained on average for healthy donor CD4+ cells.

This clonotype was recorded many times. No antigen is known for it. Germline CDR1 reads SEHNR; CDR2 reads FQNEAQ (reference sequence). V shed 4 bases and J 5 bases; nucleotides not matched to a gene: 14. The CDR3 sequence is 18 residues long. General study results and limits: Approximately 30 CD8+ CDR3 sequences were shared between patients and controls.

It was genomic DNA that served as the template for profiling TCR beta VDJ and CDR3. TCRdb analysed the reads with MiXCR anew, one entry per CDR3 protein. Among 35,000 to 40,000 distinct CDR3 sequences listed, around 80% were seen once. The TCR sequence derives from a human donor in good health, serving as a control. The V and J genes are TRBV7-9 and TRBJ1-4, with TRBD1 matching 9 bases. Sequencing was performed on sorted CD4+, CD8+, or CD8+CD57+ T cells (not recorded which) from PBMCs. The chain's CDR3 is CASSSQQGAPTPNEKLFF. DNA for the CDR3: TGTGCCAGCAGCTCACAACAGGGGGCCCCTACTCCGAATGAAAAACTGTTTTTT.